This T cell receptor (beta chain) is from a study of CD4+ T cells in melanoma. Produced via immunoSEQ multiplex PCR; TCRdb's table is partial and in-frame only. This sample has about 120,000 clones, with around 92% found just once. General observations from the study: Diverse differentiation states were reported for melanoma neoantigen-specific CD4+ T cells. A reported correlation linked neoantigen-specific CD4+ T cells to CD8+, macrophage and B cell function.

About this clone: What it binds is unknown.

The germline CDR1 and CDR2 sequences are MDHEN and SYDVKM. This CDR3 spans 15 amino acids. Trimming removed 5 bases from V and 1 base from J; junction bases left unmatched: 5. The chain uses TRBV28 and TRBJ1-3, with 7 positions matching TRBD1. Sequencing input: peripheral blood. This sequence originates from a human donor with melanoma. The CDR3 is CASSPPDRSGNTIYF. The CDR3 nucleotides read TGTGCCAGCAGTCCACCGGACAGGTCTGGAAACACCATATATTTT. The full variable domain, completed using reference TRBV28 and TRBJ1-3, is DVKVTQSSRYLVKRTGEKVFLECVQDMDHENMFWYRQDPGLGLRLIYFSYDVKMKEKGDIPEGYSVSREKKERFSLILESASTNQTSMYLCASSPPDRSGNTIYFGEGSWLTVV.